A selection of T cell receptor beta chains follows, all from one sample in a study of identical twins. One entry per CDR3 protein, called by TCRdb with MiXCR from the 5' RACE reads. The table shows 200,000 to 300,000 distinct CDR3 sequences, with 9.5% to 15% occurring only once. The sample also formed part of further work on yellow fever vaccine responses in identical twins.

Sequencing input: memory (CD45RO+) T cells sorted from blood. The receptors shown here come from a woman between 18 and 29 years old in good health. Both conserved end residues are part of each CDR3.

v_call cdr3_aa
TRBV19 CASSPGTLGANVLTF
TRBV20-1 CSAKNRGGETQYF
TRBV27 CASSRQGGSNQPQHF
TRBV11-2 CASSLRAHYTGELFF
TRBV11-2 CASSPKIAGAQETQYF
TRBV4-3 CASSLYEGGKRETQYF
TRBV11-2 CASSTQNTIYF
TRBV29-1 CSSRHREGGYTF
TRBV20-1 CSAGAGFDYEQYF
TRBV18 CASSPQKRDYGYTF
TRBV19 CATSPRGQRNTEAFF
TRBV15 CATSSRGQGGSYNEQFF
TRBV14 CASSQLVSDTEAFF
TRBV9 CASSVEVSGRETQYF
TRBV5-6 CASSITVADFNEQFF
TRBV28 CASSLNGQGVQNIQYF
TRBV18 CASRQGTGNTIYF
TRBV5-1 CASSSGPTGYEQYF
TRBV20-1 CSAQGTQAHTEAFF
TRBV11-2 CASSFVPPGTAGQETQYF
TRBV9 CASSRKGPNYGYTF
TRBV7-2 CASSFQGAWGYTF
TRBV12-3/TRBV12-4 CASSQGGFGTEAFF
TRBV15 CATSREITAGANVLTF